The rows below give T cell receptor beta chains drawn from one sample of a study of T cell changes during pregnancy in multiple sclerosis. Assay used: immunoSEQ multiplex PCR; TCRdb lists only in-frame clones, some missing. The data contain some 100,000 clones, 85% to 95% of them singletons. The sequencing used peripheral blood, collected before pregnancy. Receptors were obtained from a female donor with multiple sclerosis, enrolled in a pregnancy study. Both conserved end residues are part of each CDR3. A D gene is named only where the DNA matches it firmly. Not all rows give a size; the values are once, few, many and, for expanded clones, a class.

v_gene	abundance	d_gene	j_gene	CDR3nt	CDR3aa
TRBV4-1	few	NA	TRBJ1-2	TGCGCCAGCAGCCATTCAAGGGACACAAACTATGGCTACACCTTC	CASSHSRDTNYGYTF
TRBV5-4	NA	TRBD1	TRBJ2-5	TGTGCCAGCAGCACCCGAAAGCAGGGGGCGAAAGCGGAGACCCAGTACTTC	CASSTRKQGAKAETQYF
TRBV19	NA	TRBD2	TRBJ2-7	TGTGCCAGTAGTAGAGGACTAGCGGGGCTAACCTACGAGCAGTACTTC	CASSRGLAGLTYEQYF
TRBV5-1	NA	NA	TRBJ2-7	TGCGCCAGCAGCTTGCAGTACGAGCAGTACTTC	CASSLQYEQYF
TRBV6-1	NA	NA	TRBJ1-1	TGTGCCAGCAGTGACTGGGGCAGGGCTGAAGCTTTCTTT	CASSDWGRAEAFF
TRBV6-5	NA	NA	TRBJ2-7	TGTGCCAGCAGTTTCCTCCGGGACATTTCCTACGAGCAGTACTTC	CASSFLRDISYEQYF
TRBV5-5	NA	TRBD2	TRBJ2-5	TGTGCCAGCAGCCCCGGGACTAGCGGGAGTTCTTCCCAAGAGACCCAGTACTTC	CASSPGTSGSSSQETQYF
TRBV10-3	NA	NA	TRBJ1-1	TGTGCCATCAGTGAGTCAGGGGTCGGGAACACTGAAGCTTTCTTT	CAISESGVGNTEAFF
TRBV7-6	NA	NA	TRBJ2-3	TGTGCCAGCAGCTTACCTTTTCTCACAGATACGCAGTATTTT	CASSLPFLTDTQYF
TRBV11-2	once	TRBD1	TRBJ1-1	TGTGCCAGCAGCTCATACCTTGGACAGGGGAACACTGAAGCTTTCTTT	CASSSYLGQGNTEAFF